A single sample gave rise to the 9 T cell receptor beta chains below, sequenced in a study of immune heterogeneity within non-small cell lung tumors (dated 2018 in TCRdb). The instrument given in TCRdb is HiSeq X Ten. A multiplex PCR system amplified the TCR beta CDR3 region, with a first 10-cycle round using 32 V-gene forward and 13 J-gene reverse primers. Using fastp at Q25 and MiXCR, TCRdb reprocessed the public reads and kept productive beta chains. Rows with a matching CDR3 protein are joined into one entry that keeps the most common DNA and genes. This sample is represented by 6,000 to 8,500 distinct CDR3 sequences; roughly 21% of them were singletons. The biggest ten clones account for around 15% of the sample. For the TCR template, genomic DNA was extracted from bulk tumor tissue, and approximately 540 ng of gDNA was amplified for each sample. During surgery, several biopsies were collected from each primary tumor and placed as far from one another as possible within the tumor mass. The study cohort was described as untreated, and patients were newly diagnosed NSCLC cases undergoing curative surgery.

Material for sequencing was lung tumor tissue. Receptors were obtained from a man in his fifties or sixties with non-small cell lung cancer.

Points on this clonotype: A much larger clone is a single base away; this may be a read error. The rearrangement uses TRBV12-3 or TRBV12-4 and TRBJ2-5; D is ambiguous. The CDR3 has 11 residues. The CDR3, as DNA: TGTGCCAGCAGTTTACTCGAGACCAAGTACTTC. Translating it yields CASSLLETKYF.

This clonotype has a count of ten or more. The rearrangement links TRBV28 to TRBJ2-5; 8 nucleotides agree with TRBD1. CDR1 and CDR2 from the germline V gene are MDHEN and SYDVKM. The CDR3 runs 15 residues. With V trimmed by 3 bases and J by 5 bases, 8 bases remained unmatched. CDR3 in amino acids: CASSLRQGAGETQYF. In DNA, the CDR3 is TGTGCCAGCAGTTTGCGCCAGGGGGCCGGGGAGACCCAGTACTTC.

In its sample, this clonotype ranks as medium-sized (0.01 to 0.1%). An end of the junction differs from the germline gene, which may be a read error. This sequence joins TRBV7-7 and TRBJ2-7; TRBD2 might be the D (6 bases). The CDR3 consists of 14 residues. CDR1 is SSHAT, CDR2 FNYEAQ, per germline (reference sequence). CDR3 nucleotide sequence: TGTGCTAGCAGCCCTTTTGAGGCGGGATACGAGCAGTACTTC. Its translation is CASSPFEAGYEQYF.

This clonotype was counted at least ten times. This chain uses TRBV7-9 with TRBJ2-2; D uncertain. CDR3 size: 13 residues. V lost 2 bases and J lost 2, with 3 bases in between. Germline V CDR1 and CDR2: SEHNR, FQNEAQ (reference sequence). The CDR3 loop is CASSLLNTGELFF. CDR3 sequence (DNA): TGTGCCAGCAGCTTACTAAACACCGGGGAGCTGTTTTTT.

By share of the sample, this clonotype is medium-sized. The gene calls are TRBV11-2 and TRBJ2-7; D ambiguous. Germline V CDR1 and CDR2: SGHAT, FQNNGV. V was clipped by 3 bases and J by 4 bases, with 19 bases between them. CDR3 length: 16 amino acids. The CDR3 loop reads CASSLYTAAGGYEQYF. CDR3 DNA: TGTGCCAGCAGCTTGTATACTGCAGCCGGTGGGTACGAGCAGTACTTC. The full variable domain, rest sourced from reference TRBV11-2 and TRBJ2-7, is EAGVAQSPRYKIIEKRQSVAFWCNPISGHATLYWYQQILGQGPKLLIQFQNNGVVDDSQLPKDRFSAERLKGVDSTLKIQPAKLEDSAVYLCASSLYTAAGGYEQYFGPGTRLTVT.

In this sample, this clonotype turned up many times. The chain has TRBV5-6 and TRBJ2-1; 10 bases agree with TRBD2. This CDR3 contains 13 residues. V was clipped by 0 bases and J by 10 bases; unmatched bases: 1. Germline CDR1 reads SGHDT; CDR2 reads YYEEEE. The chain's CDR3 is CASSLASGREQFF. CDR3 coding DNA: TGTGCCAGCAGCTTGGCTAGCGGGAGAGAGCAGTTCTTC.

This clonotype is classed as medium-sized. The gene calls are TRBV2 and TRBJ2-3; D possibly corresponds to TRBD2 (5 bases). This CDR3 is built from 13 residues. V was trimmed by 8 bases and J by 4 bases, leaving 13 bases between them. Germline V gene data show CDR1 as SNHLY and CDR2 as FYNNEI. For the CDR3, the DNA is TGTGCCAGCGCGCTAGCAACGCCAGATACGCAGTATTTT. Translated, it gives CASALATPDTQYF. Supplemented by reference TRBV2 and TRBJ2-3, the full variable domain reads EPEVTQTPSHQVTQMGQEVILRCVPISNHLYFYWYRQILGQKVEFLVSFYNNEISEKSEIFDDQFSVERPDGSNFTLKIRSTKLEDSAMYFCASALATPDTQYFGPGTRLTVL.

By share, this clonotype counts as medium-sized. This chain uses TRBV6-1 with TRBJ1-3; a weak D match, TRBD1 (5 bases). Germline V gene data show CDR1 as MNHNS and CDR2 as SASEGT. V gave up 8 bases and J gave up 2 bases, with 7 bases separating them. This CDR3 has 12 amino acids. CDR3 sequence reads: CASAGPGNTIYF. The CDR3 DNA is TGTGCCAGCGCAGGGCCTGGAAACACCATATATTTT.

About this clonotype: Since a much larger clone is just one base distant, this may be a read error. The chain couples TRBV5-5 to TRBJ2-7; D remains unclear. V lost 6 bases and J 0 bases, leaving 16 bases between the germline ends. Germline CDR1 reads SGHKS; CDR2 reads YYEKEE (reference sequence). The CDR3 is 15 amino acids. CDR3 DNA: TGTGCCAGCATCTTACAGATCGGAACCTCCTACGAGCAGTACTTC. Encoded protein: CASILQIGTSYEQYF.